These 13 T cell receptor beta chains came from one sample sequenced in a study of cytomegalovirus exposure and HLA in healthy donors. It was with 60 Vbeta and 13 Jbeta primers that the PCR ran. Libraries were prepared by immunoSEQ multiplex PCR; TCRdb keeps only in-frame clonotypes and omits some of them. The sample holds about 64,000 clones, approximately 60% seen once. Sequencing was done on a sample of PBMCs. Receptor source: a woman aged 45-59 years in good health and CMV-seronegative.

The rearrangement joins TRBV4-3 to TRBJ2-1; 9 nucleotides match TRBD2. The CDR3 contains 18 residues. J was trimmed by 2 bases and V by 0 bases; bases with no gene match: 8. Looked up from germline, CDR1 is LGHNA and CDR2 is YSLEER. CDR3 amino acids: CASSQEGGGGEPYNEQFF. CDR3 coding DNA: TGCGCCAGCAGCCAAGAAGGCGGCGGGGGGGAACCCTACAATGAGCAGTTCTTC.

The genes are TRBV6-6 and TRBJ1-5, with 7 bases identical to TRBD1. The CDR3 is made up of 16 amino acids. The ends lost 7 bases at V and 3 bases at J; junction bases unmatched: 12. The V gene's germline CDR1 is MNHNY and CDR2 SVGAGI (reference sequence). The CDR3 loop is CASTDHDRVINQPQHF. Written as DNA, the CDR3 is TGTGCCAGCACCGACCATGACAGGGTCATCAATCAGCCCCAGCATTTT.

The chain employs TRBV11-3 and TRBJ2-2, with D tentatively TRBD2 (6 bases). Per the germline V gene, CDR1 is SGHNT and CDR2 is YENEEA. V was pared by 0 bases and J by 4 bases, with 6 bases between. CDR3 size: 14 residues. The CDR3 loop reads CASSLEGLTGELFF. The CDR3 DNA sequence: TGTGCCAGCAGCTTAGAGGGACTCACCGGGGAGCTGTTTTTT.

The chain employs TRBV4-3 and TRBJ2-1; 14 bases fit TRBD2. Germline V gene data show CDR1 as LGHNA and CDR2 as YSLEER. The CDR3 is 15 residues long. Trimming at V came to 5 bases and at J to 9 bases, leaving 6 bases not matched to a gene. CDR3 DNA: TGCGCCAGCAGCGAGGGGACTAGCGGGAGAGGTGAGCAGTTCTTC. The encoded protein is CASSEGTSGRGEQFF.

The chain employs TRBV25-1 and TRBJ2-7; 9 bases match TRBD1. Germline loops: CDR1 MGHDK, CDR2 SYGVNS. The CDR3 is 14 residues long. J gave up 7 bases and V 10 bases, and 14 bases lay outside the gene matches. In DNA, the CDR3 is TGTGCCACACAAAGGGGACAGGGACGAAGGGAGCAGTACTTC. Translated: CATQRGQGRREQYF.

The chain employs TRBV28 and TRBJ2-6; TRBD1 matches at 8 bases. Trimming took 4 bases from V and 8 from J; bases not matched to a gene: 4. The CDR3 length is 14 residues. Germline V gene sequence: CDR1 MDHEN, CDR2 SYDVKM. Here the CDR3 reads CASSSGQGTNVLTF. The CDR3 DNA follows: TGTGCCAGCAGTTCCGGACAGGGAACCAACGTCCTGACTTTC.

Only a few counts were recorded for this clone. The V call is TRBV19, the J call TRBJ2-7, with 9 bases that match TRBD2. V lost 5 bases and J lost 3; bases outside the gene matches: 8. This CDR3 spans 15 amino acids. CDR1 and CDR2 (germline): LNHDA, SQIVND (reference sequence). This CDR3 reads CASSSQRLAVYEQYF. CDR3 sequence (DNA): TGTGCCAGTAGTTCGCAGAGACTAGCGGTCTACGAGCAGTACTTC.

This clone was picked up a small number of times. The V gene is TRBV5-8, the J gene TRBJ1-5; 7 bases are shared with TRBD1. Germline values: CDR1 SGHTS, CDR2 YDEGEE. J gave up 6 bases and V 1 base, and 13 bases lay outside the gene matches. The CDR3 is 17 residues long. This CDR3 reads CASSLFTGHRGGQPQHF. The CDR3 DNA follows: TGTGCCAGCAGCTTGTTCACAGGGCACAGGGGAGGTCAGCCCCAGCATTTT.

The chain joins TRBV19 to TRBJ2-1; D gene unclear. The germline V and J ends were trimmed by 1 base and 4 bases, with 8 bases remaining between them. Germline CDR1 reads LNHDA; CDR2 reads SQIVND (reference sequence). The length of the CDR3 is 14 residues. The CDR3 sequence: CASSIGLGYNEQFF. The DNA of the CDR3 is TGTGCCAGTAGTATAGGGCTAGGTTACAATGAGCAGTTCTTC. The full variable domain, in which reference TRBV19 and TRBJ2-1 provide the parts outside the CDR3, is DGGITQSPKYLFRKEGQNVTLSCEQNLNHDAMYWYRQDPGQGLRLIYYSQIVNDFQKGDIAEGYSVSREKKESFPLTVTSAQKNPTAFYLCASSIGLGYNEQFFGPGTRLTVL.

The V call is TRBV5-1, the J call TRBJ2-1; the D is unclear. Germline CDR1 SGHRS, CDR2 YFSETQ. This CDR3 has 13 amino acids. Trimming removed 0 bases from V and 7 bases from J, with 8 bases in between. The CDR3 DNA sequence: TGCGCCAGCAGCTTGGGGTTGCGGAATGAGCAGTTCTTC. This encodes CASSLGLRNEQFF.

V usage is TRBV19 and J usage is TRBJ2-6; D gene uncertain. This CDR3 spans 16 amino acids. CDR1 LNHDA and CDR2 SQIVND come from the germline V gene (reference sequence). V lost 5 bases and J lost 0, with 11 bases in between. For the CDR3, the DNA is TGTGCCAGTAGTCTTTTGAGGTTCTCTGGGGCCAACGTCCTGACTTTC. Protein: CASSLLRFSGANVLTF.

This rearrangement joins TRBV19 to TRBJ2-6; a weak D match, TRBD2 (6 bases). The germline CDR1 and CDR2 sequences are LNHDA and SQIVND (reference sequence). The ends were cut back, 7 bases at V and 4 bases at J, with 20 bases in the middle. The CDR3 runs 17 residues. The CDR3 region has the DNA TGTGCCAGTACCCCGGGACTCCTTGTGAGCGGGGCCAACGTCCTGACTTTC. It codes for CASTPGLLVSGANVLTF.

The rearrangement uses TRBV18 and TRBJ2-6; tentative D call: TRBD1 (5 bases). This CDR3 comprises 20 residues. Germline loops: CDR1 KGHSH, CDR2 LQKENI. V was shortened by 2 bases and J by 0 bases, with 20 bases between the two germline ends. The CDR3 spells CASSPRGLQVFPSGANVLTF. CDR3 DNA sequence: TGTGCCAGCTCACCAAGGGGCCTGCAGGTATTCCCCTCTGGGGCCAACGTCCTGACTTTC.